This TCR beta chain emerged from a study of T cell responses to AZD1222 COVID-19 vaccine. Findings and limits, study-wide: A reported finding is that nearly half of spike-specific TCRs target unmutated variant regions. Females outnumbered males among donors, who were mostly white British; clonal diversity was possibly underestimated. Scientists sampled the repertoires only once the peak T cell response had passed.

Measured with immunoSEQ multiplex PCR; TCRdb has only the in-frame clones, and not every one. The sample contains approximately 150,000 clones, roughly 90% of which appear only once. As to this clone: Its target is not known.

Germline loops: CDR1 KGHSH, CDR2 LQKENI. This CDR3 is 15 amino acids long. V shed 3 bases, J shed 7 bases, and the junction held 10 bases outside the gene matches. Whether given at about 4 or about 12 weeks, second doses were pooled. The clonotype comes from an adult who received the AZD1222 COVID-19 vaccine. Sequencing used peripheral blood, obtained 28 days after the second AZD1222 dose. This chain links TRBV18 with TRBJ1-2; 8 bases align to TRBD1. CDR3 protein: CASSPYTGTGGGYTF. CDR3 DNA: TGTGCCAGCTCACCTTATACCGGGACAGGCGGTGGCTACACCTTC.